This is a list of T cell receptor beta chains from one sample in a study of T cell responses to AZD1222 COVID-19 vaccine. Here immunoSEQ multiplex PCR was the method, and the copy in TCRdb shows in-frame clones only, minus some. In all, the sample yields about 140,000 clones. The source material was peripheral blood. These receptors all stem from an adult in good health. CDR3s include the opening cysteine and the closing phenylalanine or tryptophan. D genes are given only for firm matches.

>TRBV7-9|TRBD1|TRBJ1-6
TGTGCCAGCAGCCTATGGGGGACAGCGAATTCACCCCTCCACTTT
CASSLWGTANSPLHF
>TRBV6-5|-|TRBJ1-2
TGTGCCAGCAGTTACTATGGCAGATCCGTTAACTATGGCTACACCTTC
CASSYYGRSVNYGYTF
>TRBV27|-|TRBJ2-7
TGTGCCAGCAGTTTTAGCAGGGGAGGCTACGAGCAGTACTTC
CASSFSRGGYEQYF
>TRBV29-1|-|TRBJ1-4
TGCAGCGTTGTAGTGCAGAATGAAAAACTGTTTTTT
CSVVVQNEKLFF
>TRBV5-1|TRBD1|TRBJ2-7
TGCGCCAGCAGCAACCGGGACAGGGGAAGAAAGCAGTACTTC
CASSNRDRGRKQYF
>TRBV18|TRBD2|TRBJ2-7
TGTGCCAGCTCACCACCGGGGAGGGTCTACGAGCAGTACTTC
CASSPPGRVYEQYF
>TRBV30|-|TRBJ1-2
TGTGCCTGGAGTGATTGGCAGGGCCTTGCTAACTATGGCTACACCTTC
CAWSDWQGLANYGYTF
>TRBV20-1|-|TRBJ1-2
TGCAGTGCCAGTATCGGTGGTAACTATGGCTACACCTTC
CSASIGGNYGYTF
>TRBV3-1/TRBV3-2|-|TRBJ1-1
TGTGCCAGCAGCCAAGATCCGTATTTCCGAGGTGACACTGAAGCTTTCTTT
CASSQDPYFRGDTEAFF
>TRBV9|-|TRBJ2-2
TGTGCCAGCAGCGTTCGACAGGCTAACACCGGGGAGCTGTTTTTT
CASSVRQANTGELFF
>TRBV7-2|-|TRBJ1-2
TGTGCCAGCAGCTCACGAACGGGAGGGAACTATGGCTACACCTTC
CASSSRTGGNYGYTF
>TRBV5-4|-|TRBJ1-1
TGTGCCAGCAGCTTGGCCCCTACCGGGCCGAACACTGAAGCTTTCTTT
CASSLAPTGPNTEAFF
>TRBV11-3|-|TRBJ2-1
TGTGCCAGCAGCTTAGAGGGACCGTACAATGAGCAGTTCTTC
CASSLEGPYNEQFF